The 4 T cell receptor beta chains reported below all come from one sample, sequenced in a study of Tregs in tolerant kidney transplant recipients. The data were produced by immunoSEQ multiplex PCR, yet TCRdb's version contains in-frame clones alone and is incomplete. The table has about 69,000 clones, 85% to 90% seen once. Specimen: CD4+ T cells from blood, collected before the transplant. All receptors derive from a human donor who received a combined kidney and bone marrow transplant.

The CDR3 nucleotides are TGTGCCAGTAGTTTCCATAGCGGGAGCTCCTACGAGCAGTACTTC. Translating gives CASSFHSGSSYEQYF. The rearrangement joins TRBV19 to TRBJ2-7, with 9 bases lining up with TRBD2. The CDR3 loop spans 15 amino acids. Germline V gene sequence: CDR1 LNHDA, CDR2 SQIVND (reference sequence). V lost 5 bases and J lost 0; bases outside the gene matches: 5.

The V gene is TRBV19, the J gene TRBJ2-5; 7 bases agree with TRBD1. The CDR3 has 15 residues. J was trimmed by 2 bases and V by 5 bases; bases with no gene match: 8. Looked up from germline, CDR1 is LNHDA and CDR2 is SQIVND (reference sequence). The CDR3 loop reads CASSGAGTVQETQYF. The CDR3 region has the DNA TGTGCCAGTAGTGGGGCCGGGACAGTACAAGAGACCCAGTACTTC.

In DNA, the CDR3 is TGTGCCAGCAGCCAAGAAGGGAGGGACAGGGACTCTGGCGGCAATCAGCCCCAGCATTTT. Protein: CASSQEGRDRDSGGNQPQHF. The rearrangement uses TRBV4-2 and TRBJ1-5; 9 bases are a match to TRBD1. The CDR3 has 20 amino acids. Trimming at V came to 0 bases and at J to 2 bases, leaving 14 bases not matched to a gene. CDR1 is LGHNA, CDR2 YNFKEQ, per germline.

The chain is built from TRBV28 and TRBJ2-7; D may be TRBD1 (6 bases). Between the trimmed V and J ends, which lost 4 bases and 0 bases, there was a span of 10 bases. CDR3 length: 14 amino acids. Germline CDR1 reads MDHEN; CDR2 reads SYDVKM. In nucleotides, the CDR3 is TGTGCCAGCAGTTCATCGACAGGCTCCTACGAGCAGTACTTC. This codes for CASSSSTGSYEQYF.